The 30 T cell receptor beta chains below come from one sample, sequenced in a study of blood T cell repertoires in COVID-19. The protocol was immunoSEQ multiplex PCR, while the TCRdb copy is restricted to in-frame clones and leaves out a portion. In the table there are 300,000 to 400,000 clones, 85% to 90% of which are singletons. Sample: PBMCs or T cells enriched from blood (not recorded which). These receptors came from a woman aged 18-29 years who had recovered from COVID-19.

This clone has only one observation. The chain uses TRBV18 and TRBJ1-1; D not resolved. This CDR3 is 16 amino acids long. Between the trimmed V and J ends, which lost 6 bases and 0 bases, there was a span of 17 bases. Germline-derived CDR1 and CDR2 are KGHSH and LQKENI. The CDR3 nucleotides are TGTGCCAGCTCGGAGAGCCGTGTCCACATGAACACTGAAGCTTTCTTT. Translating gives CASSESRVHMNTEAFF.

The V call is TRBV5-5, the J call TRBJ1-4; TRBD1 matches 8 bases. With V trimmed by 0 bases and J by 7 bases, 8 bases remained unmatched. Per germline, CDR1 SGHKS and CDR2 YYEKEE (reference sequence). The CDR3 sequence is 16 residues long. The CDR3 region is CASSLGPGGAFEKLFF. The CDR3 DNA follows: TGTGCCAGCAGCTTGGGGCCAGGGGGCGCGTTTGAAAAACTGTTTTTT.

Written as DNA, the CDR3 is TGTGCCAGCAGCCCCTTACAGGTAAACACTGAAGCTTTCTTT. It codes for CASSPLQVNTEAFF. V and J are TRBV11-2 and TRBJ1-1, with a possible D match to TRBD1 (5 bases). The CDR3 extends over 14 amino acids. Trimming took off 5 bases at V and 2 bases at J, with 12 bases between the two ends. CDR1 is SGHAT and CDR2 is FQNNGV in the germline V gene.

The chain couples TRBV7-2 to TRBJ2-7; 7 bases are shared with TRBD1. The CDR3 consists of 15 residues. The V segment lost 1 base and the J segment 0 bases; nucleotides outside the gene matches: 3. CDR1 and CDR2 from the germline V gene are SGHTA and FQGNSA. This CDR3 reads CASSLEGASSYEQYF. In DNA form, the CDR3 reads TGTGCCAGCAGCTTAGAGGGGGCGAGCTCCTACGAGCAGTACTTC. Using reference TRBV7-2 and TRBJ2-7 for the parts outside the CDR3, the full variable domain is GAGVSQSPSNKVTEKGKDVELRCDPISGHTALYWYRQSLGQGLEFLIYFQGNSAPDKSGLPSDRFSAERTGGSVSTLTIQRTQQEDSAVYLCASSLEGASSYEQYFGPGTRLTVT.

This clone was picked up one time. V usage is TRBV30 and J usage is TRBJ2-7; D perhaps matches TRBD1 (7 bases). There are 14 residues in the CDR3. Germline CDR1 is GTSNPN and CDR2 is SVGIG (reference sequence). Trimming pared 2 bases from V and 2 bases from J, leaving 13 bases between. The CDR3 DNA sequence: TGTGCCTGGAGTCCTACAGGGGAGGCCTACGAGCAGTACTTC. This codes for CAWSPTGEAYEQYF.

This clone turned up a few times. V usage is TRBV2 and J usage is TRBJ2-5; D perhaps matches TRBD2 (6 bases). The CDR3 loop spans 16 amino acids. V lost 5 bases and J 2 bases, leaving 18 bases between the germline ends. Per the germline V gene, CDR1 is SNHLY and CDR2 is FYNNEI. The CDR3 DNA sequence: TGTGCCAGCAGTTTCTCCTCCCGGGGGAATCAAGAGACCCAGTACTTC. As protein: CASSFSSRGNQETQYF. The variable domain in full, with the rest retrieved from reference TRBV2 and TRBJ2-5, is EPEVTQTPSHQVTQMGQEVILRCVPISNHLYFYWYRQILGQKVEFLVSFYNNEISEKSEIFDDQFSVERPDGSNFTLKIRSTKLEDSAMYFCASSFSSRGNQETQYFGPGTRLLVL.

This clone appeared a few times. The chain joins TRBV15 to TRBJ2-7; D is unresolved. CDR1 and CDR2 from the germline V gene are LNHNV and YYDKDF (reference sequence). CDR3 length equals 11 residues. Trimming shortened V by 4 bases and J by 3 bases, and 4 bases separated the two germline ends. Here the CDR3 reads CATSTGYEQYF. CDR3 sequence (DNA): TGTGCCACCAGCACCGGCTACGAGCAGTACTTC.

This chain links TRBV9 with TRBJ2-5, with 7 bases that match TRBD1. CDR1 is SGDLS, CDR2 YYNGEE, per germline. The CDR3 runs 15 residues. Trimming at V came to 0 bases and at J to 0 bases, leaving 2 bases not matched to a gene. CDR3 DNA: TGTGCCAGCAGCGTAGCGGGGACAGACCAAGAGACCCAGTACTTC. Translation: CASSVAGTDQETQYF.

V usage is TRBV6-1 and J usage is TRBJ2-2; 8 bases match TRBD2. After removal of 0 bases from V and 3 bases from J, the junction contained 9 bases not matched to a gene. The CDR3 covers 18 residues. Germline CDR1 and CDR2: MNHNS and SASEGT. This CDR3 is CASSEAPAGGRDTGELFF. The CDR3 region has the DNA TGTGCCAGCAGTGAAGCCCCCGCGGGGGGCCGGGACACCGGGGAGCTGTTTTTT.

The chain joins TRBV4-1 to TRBJ2-1; D not resolved. V lost 1 base to trimming and J lost 5 bases, with 9 bases between them. There are 14 residues in the CDR3. The germline gives CDR1 MGHRA, CDR2 YSYEKL. CDR3 loop: CASSQGVRDNEQFF. CDR3 nucleotides: TGCGCCAGCAGCCAAGGGGTCCGGGACAATGAGCAGTTCTTC.

The chain couples TRBV19 to TRBJ2-7; 8 nucleotides line up with TRBD1. J was trimmed by 1 base and V by 4 bases; bases with no gene match: 6. The CDR3 sequence is 15 residues long. From germline, CDR1 is LNHDA and CDR2 SQIVND (reference sequence). The CDR3 loop is CASSTGDRISYEQYF. The CDR3 nucleotides read TGTGCCAGTAGTACCGGGGACAGGATTTCCTACGAGCAGTACTTC.

This clone has just one count. The chain uses TRBV6-1 and TRBJ2-3; maybe TRBD1 (6 bases). Trimming removed 4 bases at V and 0 bases at J, with 14 bases between. The CDR3 runs to 16 residues. The V gene's germline CDR1 is MNHNS and CDR2 SASEGT. This CDR3 is CASSVLRGVSTDTQYF. CDR3 DNA: TGTGCCAGCAGTGTCCTCAGGGGAGTGAGCACAGATACGCAGTATTTT.

The chain joins TRBV11-2 to TRBJ2-5; 7 nucleotides align to TRBD1. Germline V gene lookup returns CDR1 SGHAT and CDR2 FQNNGV. CDR3 size: 15 residues. With V trimmed by 1 base and J by 2 bases, 4 bases remained unmatched. CDR3 nucleotide sequence: TGTGCCAGCAGCTTAGGTTTGGGACAGCAAGAGACCCAGTACTTC. Translating it yields CASSLGLGQQETQYF.

The chain links TRBV14 to TRBJ1-2, with D unclear. Germline V gene sequence: CDR1 SGHDN, CDR2 FVKESK. The CDR3 has 14 residues. V was shortened by 4 bases and J by 1 base, with 10 bases between the two germline ends. The CDR3 sequence: CASSPQIGNYGYTF. DNA for the CDR3: TGTGCCAGCAGCCCGCAGATTGGTAACTATGGCTACACCTTC.

This sequence joins TRBV6-5 and TRBJ1-1; D is unresolved. The V gene lost 6 bases and the J gene lost 0 bases, with 8 bases spanning the gap. This CDR3 is built from 13 residues. Germline V gene sequence: CDR1 MNHEY, CDR2 SVGAGI. Here the CDR3 reads CASREFMNTEAFF. As DNA, the CDR3 is TGTGCCAGCAGGGAGTTTATGAACACTGAAGCTTTCTTT.

The J gene is TRBJ1-3, the V gene TRBV7-2; a possible D gene is TRBD1 (6 bases). Germline CDR1 and CDR2: SGHTA and FQGNSA. The CDR3 extends over 16 amino acids. With 1 base removed from V and 4 bases from J, the gap between germline ends came to 14 bases. The CDR3 is CASSLDDRSAGNTIYF. The CDR3 bases are TGTGCCAGCAGCTTAGACGACAGGTCGGCCGGAAACACCATATATTTT.

The J gene is TRBJ1-1, the V gene TRBV28, with no clear D. The CDR3 contains 12 residues. Germline assignment: CDR1 MDHEN and CDR2 SYDVKM. V was cut by 7 bases and J by 1 base, with 7 bases left in between. The chain's CDR3 is CASISGNTEAFF. The CDR3 nucleotides read TGTGCCAGCATCTCCGGGAACACTGAAGCTTTCTTT.

The CDR3 bases are TGTGCCAGCAGCTCCGGGGAGGGGAGCGTCCTGACTTTC. It is translated as CASSSGEGSVLTF. The chain has TRBV7-9 and TRBJ2-6; 7 bases fit TRBD2. The J segment lost 12 bases and the V segment lost 4 bases, leaving 6 bases of the junction unmatched. The germline CDR1 and CDR2 sequences are SEHNR and FQNEAQ (reference sequence). CDR3 length: 13 amino acids.

V is TRBV19 and J is TRBJ1-3; D is undetermined. Per the germline V gene, CDR1 is LNHDA and CDR2 is SQIVND (reference sequence). V shed 1 base and J shed 4 bases, with 20 bases lying between them. The CDR3 consists of 18 residues. As DNA, the CDR3 is TGTGCCAGTAGTATAGCCCGATGGGTTGAGGTGGAAGGAAACACCATATATTTT. Translating gives CASSIARWVEVEGNTIYF. Supplemented by reference TRBV19 and TRBJ1-3, the full variable domain reads DGGITQSPKYLFRKEGQNVTLSCEQNLNHDAMYWYRQDPGQGLRLIYYSQIVNDFQKGDIAEGYSVSREKKESFPLTVTSAQKNPTAFYLCASSIARWVEVEGNTIYFGEGSWLTVV.

The genes are TRBV9 and TRBJ1-6, with D perhaps matching TRBD1 (5 bases). V was cut by 0 bases and J by 6 bases, with 10 bases left in between. This CDR3 comprises 15 residues. Germline CDR1 and CDR2: SGDLS and YYNGEE. The CDR3 DNA reads TGTGCCAGCAGCGTAGGGGGGGGTAGTAATTCACCCCTCCACTTT. Translated: CASSVGGGSNSPLHF.

This chain uses TRBV6-5 with TRBJ2-7; no definite D call. Germline assignment: CDR1 MNHEY and CDR2 SVGAGI. This CDR3 comprises 13 residues. Trimming pared 2 bases from V and 7 bases from J, leaving 12 bases between. The CDR3 sequence is CASSYGPGWEQYF. The CDR3, as DNA: TGTGCCAGCAGTTACGGGCCAGGCTGGGAGCAGTACTTC.

The chain recombines TRBV7-3 with TRBJ2-1, with TRBD2 identical over 15 bases. Germline V gene sequence: CDR1 SGHTA, CDR2 FQGTGA. Trimming at V came to 5 bases and at J to 8 bases, leaving 4 bases not matched to a gene. There are 15 residues in the CDR3. The CDR3 region has the DNA TGTGCCAGCAGCCCGGGACTAGCGGGGGGTTATGAGCAGTTCTTC. Residues: CASSPGLAGGYEQFF.

This clone was counted a single time. This chain joins TRBV28 and TRBJ2-7; possibly TRBD1 for D (6 bases). This CDR3 has 18 amino acids. V was trimmed by 6 bases and J by 3 bases, leaving 27 bases between them. CDR1 is MDHEN, CDR2 SYDVKM, per germline. CDR3 sequence reads: CASRTGQDGLNPYYEQYF. CDR3 in DNA: TGTGCCAGCAGGACGGGACAAGATGGGCTTAACCCCTACTACGAGCAGTACTTC.

This sequence joins TRBV5-1 and TRBJ2-3, with 11 bases identical to TRBD2. This CDR3 contains 17 residues. V was pared by 4 bases and J by 4 bases, with 11 bases of the junction left unmatched. Germline CDR1 and CDR2: SGHRS and YFSETQ. CDR3 bases: TGCGCCAGCAGCCTCAGACTAGCGGGGTTGGTCCCAGATACGCAGTATTTT. Its translation: CASSLRLAGLVPDTQYF. The full variable domain, with the rest looked up from reference TRBV5-1 and TRBJ2-3, is KAGVTQTPRYLIKTRGQQVTLSCSPISGHRSVSWYQQTPGQGLQFLFEYFSETQRNKGNFPGRFSGRQFSNSRSEMNVSTLELGDSALYLCASSLRLAGLVPDTQYFGPGTRLTVL.

The chain uses TRBV19 and TRBJ1-5, with a weak D call TRBD1 (6 bases). The CDR3 runs to 19 residues. Germline CDR1 is LNHDA and CDR2 is SQIVND (reference sequence). V shed 4 bases and J shed 2 bases, with 24 bases lying between them. CDR3 DNA sequence: TGTGCCAGTAGTACCTACCGGGACACTTCAATCGTCGGCAATCAGCCCCAGCATTTT. Encoded protein: CASSTYRDTSIVGNQPQHF.

The genes are TRBV7-2 and TRBJ2-7, with TRBD2 as a possible D gene (5 bases). This CDR3 region has 15 residues. CDR1 and CDR2 from the germline V gene are SGHTA and FQGNSA. Trimming cost V 4 bases and J 3 bases, with 16 bases left between them. CDR3 protein: CASSSRPGSGYEQYF. The CDR3 DNA follows: TGTGCCAGCAGCTCTCGACCGGGAAGCGGCTACGAGCAGTACTTC.

The CDR3 DNA is TGCAGCGCCAGAGAGGGACAGGGCCTCTATGGCTACACCTTC. As protein: CSAREGQGLYGYTF. This sequence joins TRBV29-1 and TRBJ1-2; 9 positions match TRBD1. CDR3 length: 14 residues. Germline V CDR1 and CDR2: SQVTM, ANQGSEA. J gave up 4 bases and V 7 bases, and 10 bases lay outside the gene matches.

The CDR3 is CASSAWGQVNTEAFF. The CDR3 nucleotides are TGTGCCAGCAGTGCGTGGGGACAGGTGAACACTGAAGCTTTCTTT. The rearrangement joins TRBV6-6 to TRBJ1-1, with TRBD1 matching over 8 bases. Germline V gives CDR1 MNHNY, CDR2 SVGAGI (reference sequence). J gave up 0 bases and V 5 bases, and 5 bases lay outside the gene matches. The CDR3 is 15 amino acids.

The V call is TRBV5-1, the J call TRBJ1-1; 7 bases match TRBD1. The CDR3 loop spans 14 amino acids. The junction had 4 bases not matched to a gene; V was cut back by 4 bases and J by 1 base. CDR1 SGHRS and CDR2 YFSETQ come from the germline V gene. In DNA, the CDR3 is TGCGCCAGCAGCGAAGGACAGGCGAACACTGAAGCTTTCTTT. Encoded protein: CASSEGQANTEAFF.

The chain employs TRBV6-5 and TRBJ1-6; 12 bases line up with TRBD1. Germline loops: CDR1 MNHEY, CDR2 SVGAGI. This CDR3 has 16 residues. After removal of 4 bases from V and 6 bases from J, the junction contained 4 bases not matched to a gene. This CDR3 is CASSWGQGAVNSPLHF. The DNA of the CDR3 is TGTGCCAGCAGTTGGGGACAGGGGGCTGTTAATTCACCCCTCCACTTT.